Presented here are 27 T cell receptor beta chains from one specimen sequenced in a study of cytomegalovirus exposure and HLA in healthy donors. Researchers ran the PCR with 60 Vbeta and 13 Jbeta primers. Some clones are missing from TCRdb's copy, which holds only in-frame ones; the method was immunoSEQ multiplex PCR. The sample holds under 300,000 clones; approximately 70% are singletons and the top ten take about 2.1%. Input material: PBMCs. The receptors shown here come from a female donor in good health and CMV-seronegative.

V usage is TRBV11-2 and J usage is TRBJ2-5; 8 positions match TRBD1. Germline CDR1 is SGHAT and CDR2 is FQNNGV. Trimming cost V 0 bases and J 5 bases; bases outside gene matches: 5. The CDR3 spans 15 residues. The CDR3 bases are TGTGCCAGCAGCTTAGAATGGACAGGGTCCGAGACCCAGTACTTC. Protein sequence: CASSLEWTGSETQYF.

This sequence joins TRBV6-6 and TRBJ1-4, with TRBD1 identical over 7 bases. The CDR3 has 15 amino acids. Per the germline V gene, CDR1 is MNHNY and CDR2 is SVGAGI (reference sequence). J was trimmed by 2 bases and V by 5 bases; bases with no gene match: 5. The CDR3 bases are TGTGCCAGCAGTCAAACAGGGGCGACTAATGAAAAACTGTTTTTT. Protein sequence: CASSQTGATNEKLFF.

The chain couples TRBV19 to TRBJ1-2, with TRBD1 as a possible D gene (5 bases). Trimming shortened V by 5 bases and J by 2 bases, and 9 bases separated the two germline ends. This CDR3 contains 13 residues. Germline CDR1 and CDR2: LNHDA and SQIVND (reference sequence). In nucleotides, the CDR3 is TGTGCCAGTAGTGTCGACAGAAACTATGGCTACACCTTC. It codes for CASSVDRNYGYTF.

CDR3 nucleotide sequence: TGTGCCAGCAGCCGCTACTCGGGGTACGCTGAAGCTTTCTTT. This encodes CASSRYSGYAEAFF. The genes are TRBV11-2 and TRBJ1-1; D is unclear. CDR1 and CDR2 from the germline V gene are SGHAT and FQNNGV. V gave up 5 bases and J gave up 6 bases, with 16 bases separating them. The CDR3 length is 14 residues. The full variable domain, with the rest looked up from reference TRBV11-2 and TRBJ1-1, is EAGVAQSPRYKIIEKRQSVAFWCNPISGHATLYWYQQILGQGPKLLIQFQNNGVVDDSQLPKDRFSAERLKGVDSTLKIQPAKLEDSAVYLCASSRYSGYAEAFFGQGTRLTVV.

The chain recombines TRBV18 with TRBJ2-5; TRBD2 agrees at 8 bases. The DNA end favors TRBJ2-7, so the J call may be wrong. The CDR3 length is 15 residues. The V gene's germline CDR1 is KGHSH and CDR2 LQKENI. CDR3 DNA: TGTGCCAGCTCACCCTCTACTAGCGGAGATTACGAGCAGTACTTC. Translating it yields CASSPSTSGDYEQYF.

The CDR3 is CASSREGQTYEQYF. Written as DNA, the CDR3 is TGCGCCAGCAGCCGAGAGGGACAGACCTACGAGCAGTACTTC. The V and J genes are TRBV5-1 and TRBJ2-7, with 7 bases fitting TRBD1. Germline V gene data show CDR1 as SGHRS and CDR2 as YFSETQ. The V segment lost 4 bases and the J segment 2 bases; nucleotides outside the gene matches: 6. The CDR3 is 14 amino acids. Using reference TRBV5-1 and TRBJ2-7 for the parts outside the CDR3, the full variable domain is KAGVTQTPRYLIKTRGQQVTLSCSPISGHRSVSWYQQTPGQGLQFLFEYFSETQRNKGNFPGRFSGRQFSNSRSEMNVSTLELGDSALYLCASSREGQTYEQYFGPGTRLTVT.

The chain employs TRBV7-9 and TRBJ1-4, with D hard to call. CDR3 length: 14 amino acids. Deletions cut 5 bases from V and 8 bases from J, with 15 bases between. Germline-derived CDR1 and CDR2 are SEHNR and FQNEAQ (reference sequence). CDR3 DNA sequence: TGTGCCAGCAGCCCGCCTTCTTCGAGGGAAAAACTGTTTTTT. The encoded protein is CASSPPSSREKLFF.

The CDR3 sequence is CASSRGQLREQYF. In DNA, the CDR3 is TGTGCCAGCAGTCGGGGACAGTTGAGGGAGCAGTACTTC. The V gene is TRBV27, the J gene TRBJ2-7, with 7 bases aligning to TRBD1. CDR3 size: 13 residues. The V segment lost 5 bases and the J segment 7 bases; nucleotides outside the gene matches: 8. Germline CDR1 MNHEY, CDR2 SMNVEV (reference sequence).

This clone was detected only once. The CDR3 nucleotides read TGTGCCTGGAATAGACAGGGGGCAATGGAGACCCAGTACTTC. Its protein product is CAWNRQGAMETQYF. The chain uses TRBV30 and TRBJ2-5; the match to TRBD1 covers 10 bases. The CDR3 extends over 14 amino acids. V shed 4 bases and J 5 bases; nucleotides not matched to a gene: 7. In germline, CDR1 is GTSNPN, CDR2 SVGIG (reference sequence).

The CDR3 loop reads CASSEQGYEQYF. The CDR3 DNA reads as TGTGCCAGCAGTGAACAGGGCTACGAGCAGTACTTC. The rearrangement uses TRBV6-1 and TRBJ2-7, with a possible D match to TRBD1 (5 bases). Germline V gene data show CDR1 as MNHNS and CDR2 as SASEGT. The CDR3 is 12 amino acids. V was shortened by 2 bases and J by 3 bases, with 5 bases between the two germline ends.

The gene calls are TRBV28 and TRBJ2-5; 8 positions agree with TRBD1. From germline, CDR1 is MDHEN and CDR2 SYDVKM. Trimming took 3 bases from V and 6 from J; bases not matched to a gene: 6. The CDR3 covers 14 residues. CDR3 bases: TGTGCCAGCAGTTTTGCAGGGGGCCTGAAGACCCAGTACTTC. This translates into CASSFAGGLKTQYF.

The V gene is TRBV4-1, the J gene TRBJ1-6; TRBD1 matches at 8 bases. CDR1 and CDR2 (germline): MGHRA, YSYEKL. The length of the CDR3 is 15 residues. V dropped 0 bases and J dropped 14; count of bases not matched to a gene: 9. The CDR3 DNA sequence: TGCGCCAGCAGCCAAGATCCGATCAGGGGGCGAACCCTCCACTTT. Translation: CASSQDPIRGRTLHF.

The CDR3 region is CASSPAAGTDTQYF. The CDR3, as DNA: TGTGCCAGCTCACCAGCCGCCGGGACAGATACGCAGTATTTT. The chain joins TRBV18 to TRBJ2-3; D is uncertain. The CDR3 covers 14 residues. Germline V CDR1 and CDR2: KGHSH, LQKENI. Trimming removed 2 bases from V and 3 bases from J, with 9 bases in between.

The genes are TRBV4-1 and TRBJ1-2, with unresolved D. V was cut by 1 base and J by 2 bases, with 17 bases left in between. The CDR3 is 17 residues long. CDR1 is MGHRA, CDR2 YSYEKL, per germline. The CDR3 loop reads CASSQGSVLPSNYGYTF. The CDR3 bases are TGCGCCAGCAGCCAAGGCAGCGTCCTACCGTCAAACTATGGCTACACCTTC.

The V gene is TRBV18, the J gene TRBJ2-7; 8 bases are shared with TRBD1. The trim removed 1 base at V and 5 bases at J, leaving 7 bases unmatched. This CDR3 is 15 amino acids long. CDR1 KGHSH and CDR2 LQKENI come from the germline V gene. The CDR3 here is CASSPRTGGSDEQYF. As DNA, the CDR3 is TGTGCCAGCTCACCACGAACAGGGGGTTCGGACGAGCAGTACTTC.

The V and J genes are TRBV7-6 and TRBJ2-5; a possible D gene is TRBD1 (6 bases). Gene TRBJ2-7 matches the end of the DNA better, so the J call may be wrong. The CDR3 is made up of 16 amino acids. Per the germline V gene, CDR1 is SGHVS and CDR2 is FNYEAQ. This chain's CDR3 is CASSLSLPQGSDEQYF. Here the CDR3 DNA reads TGTGCCAGCAGCTTAAGCCTCCCACAGGGAAGCGACGAGCAGTACTTC.

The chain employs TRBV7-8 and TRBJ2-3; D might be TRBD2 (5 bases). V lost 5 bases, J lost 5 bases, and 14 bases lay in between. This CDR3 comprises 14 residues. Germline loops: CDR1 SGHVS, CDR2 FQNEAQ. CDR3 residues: CASSPWETVDTQYF. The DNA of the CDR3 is TGTGCCAGCAGCCCGTGGGAGACCGTAGATACGCAGTATTTT.

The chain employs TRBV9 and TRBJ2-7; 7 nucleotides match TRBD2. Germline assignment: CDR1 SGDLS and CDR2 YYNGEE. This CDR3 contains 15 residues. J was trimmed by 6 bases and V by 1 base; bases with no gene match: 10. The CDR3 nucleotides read TGTGCCAGCAGCGTAAGGGGAGGGGCACCTAGCGAGCAGTACTTC. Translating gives CASSVRGGAPSEQYF.

The CDR3 sequence is CASSLRSPGQGYNEQFF. For the CDR3, the DNA is TGTGCCAGCAGCTTACGGTCGCCAGGACAGGGGTACAATGAGCAGTTCTTC. This rearrangement joins TRBV7-8 to TRBJ2-1, with 9 nucleotides matching TRBD1. The junction had 9 bases not matched to a gene; V was cut back by 2 bases and J by 4 bases. This CDR3 comprises 17 residues. From germline, CDR1 is SGHVS and CDR2 FQNEAQ.

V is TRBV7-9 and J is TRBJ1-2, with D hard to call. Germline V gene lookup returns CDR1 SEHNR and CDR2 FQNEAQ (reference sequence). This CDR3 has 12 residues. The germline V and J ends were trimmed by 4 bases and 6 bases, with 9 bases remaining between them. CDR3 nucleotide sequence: TGTGCCAGCAGCTCTGCGGTGGATGGCTACACCTTC. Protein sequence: CASSSAVDGYTF.

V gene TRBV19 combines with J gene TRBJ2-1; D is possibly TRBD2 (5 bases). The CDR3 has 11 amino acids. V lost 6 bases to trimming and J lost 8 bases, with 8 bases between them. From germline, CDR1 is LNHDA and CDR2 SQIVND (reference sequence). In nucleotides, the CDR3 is TGTGCCAGTAGCCGTAGCGATGAGCAGTTCTTC. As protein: CASSRSDEQFF.

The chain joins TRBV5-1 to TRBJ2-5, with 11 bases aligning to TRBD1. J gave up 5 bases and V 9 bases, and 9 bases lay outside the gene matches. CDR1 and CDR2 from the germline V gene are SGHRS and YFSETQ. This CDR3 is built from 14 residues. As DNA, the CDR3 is TGCGCCACCGGACAGGGGGCGAGGGAGGAGACCCAGTACTTC. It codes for CATGQGAREETQYF.

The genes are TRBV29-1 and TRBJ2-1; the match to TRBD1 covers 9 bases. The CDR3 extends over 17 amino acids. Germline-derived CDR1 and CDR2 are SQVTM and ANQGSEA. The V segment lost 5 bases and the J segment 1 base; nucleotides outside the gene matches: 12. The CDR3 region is CSVQGGTGLVSYNEQFF. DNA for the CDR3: TGCAGCGTTCAGGGGGGGACAGGGCTGGTTTCCTACAATGAGCAGTTCTTC.

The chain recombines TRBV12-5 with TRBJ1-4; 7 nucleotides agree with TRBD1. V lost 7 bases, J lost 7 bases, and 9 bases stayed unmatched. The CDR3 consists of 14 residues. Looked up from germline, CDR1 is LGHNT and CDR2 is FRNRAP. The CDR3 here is CASAMTGPIEKLFF. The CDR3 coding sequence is TGTGCTAGTGCCATGACAGGGCCGATTGAAAAACTGTTTTTT.

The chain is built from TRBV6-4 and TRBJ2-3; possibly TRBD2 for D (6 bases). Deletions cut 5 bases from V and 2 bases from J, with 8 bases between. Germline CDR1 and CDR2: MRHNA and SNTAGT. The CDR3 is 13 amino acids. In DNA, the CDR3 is TGTGCCAGCAGTAGCGGGCCCACAGATACGCAGTATTTT. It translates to CASSSGPTDTQYF.

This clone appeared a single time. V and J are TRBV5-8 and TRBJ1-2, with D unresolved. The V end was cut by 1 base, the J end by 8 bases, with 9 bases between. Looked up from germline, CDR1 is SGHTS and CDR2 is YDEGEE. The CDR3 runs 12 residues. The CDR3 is CASSLSAGGYTF. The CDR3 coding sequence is TGTGCCAGCAGCTTGAGTGCGGGCGGCTACACCTTC. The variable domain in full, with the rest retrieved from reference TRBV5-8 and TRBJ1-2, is EAGVTQSPTHLIKTRGQQATLRCSPISGHTSVYWYQQALGLGLQFLLWYDEGEERNRGNFPPRFSGRQFPNYSSELNVNALELEDSALYLCASSLSAGGYTFGSGTRLTVV.

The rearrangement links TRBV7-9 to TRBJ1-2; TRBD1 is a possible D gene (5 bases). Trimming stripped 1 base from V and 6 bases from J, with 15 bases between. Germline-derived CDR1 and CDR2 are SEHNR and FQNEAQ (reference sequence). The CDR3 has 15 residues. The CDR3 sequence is CASSLVPMGGNGYTF. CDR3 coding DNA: TGTGCCAGCAGCTTAGTTCCTATGGGGGGAAATGGCTACACCTTC.